This entry lists 20 T cell receptor beta chains sequenced from one sample in a study of control samples from healthy donors and cancer patients. Generated by immunoSEQ multiplex PCR, the TCRdb table keeps only in-frame clones and is missing some. The repertoire holds 95,000 to 150,000 clones, with roughly 90% as singletons. Sequenced material: blood. The receptors here all came from a man between 18 and 29 years old in good health.

On this clone itself: This same CDR3 is encoded by further DNA sequences in the sample. J is TRBJ2-3 and V is TRBV11-2; D is unresolved. This CDR3 has 14 residues. The V end was cut by 1 base, the J end by 0 bases, with 5 bases between. The germline gives CDR1 SGHAT, CDR2 FQNNGV. CDR3 nucleotides: TGTGCCAGCAGCTTAGGTAGTAGCACAGATACGCAGTATTTT. This gives the protein CASSLGSSTDTQYF.

The chain recombines TRBV5-1 with TRBJ2-1, with TRBD2 matching over 16 bases. J gave up 8 bases and V 0 bases, and 8 bases lay outside the gene matches. The V gene's germline CDR1 is SGHRS and CDR2 YFSETQ. The length of the CDR3 is 18 residues. CDR3 DNA sequence: TGCGCCAGCAGCTTGGCCATGGGACTAGCGGGAGGGAACCATGAGCAGTTCTTC. Amino acids: CASSLAMGLAGGNHEQFF. Looking up the rest from reference TRBV5-1 and TRBJ2-1 gives the full variable domain: KAGVTQTPRYLIKTRGQQVTLSCSPISGHRSVSWYQQTPGQGLQFLFEYFSETQRNKGNFPGRFSGRQFSNSRSEMNVSTLELGDSALYLCASSLAMGLAGGNHEQFFGPGTRLTVL.

The chain employs TRBV7-8 and TRBJ2-1, with 7 bases identical to TRBD1. The ends lost 1 base at V and 7 bases at J; junction bases unmatched: 10. Germline assignment: CDR1 SGHVS and CDR2 FQNEAQ. CDR3 length equals 16 residues. The CDR3 sequence: CASSLGERRGSNEQFF. The CDR3 DNA is TGTGCCAGCAGCTTAGGTGAGCGCAGGGGGTCAAATGAGCAGTTCTTC.

The V gene is TRBV3-1 (or the pseudogene TRBV3-2), the J gene TRBJ2-7, with TRBD1 matching 7 bases. Trimming removed 3 bases from V and 0 bases from J; junction bases left unmatched: 2. Germline V gene sequence: CDR1 LGHDT, CDR2 YNNKEL (reference sequence). The CDR3 has 14 amino acids. In DNA form, the CDR3 reads TGTGCCAGCAGCCAGACAGGGAGCTCCTACGAGCAGTACTTC. Its translation is CASSQTGSSYEQYF.

The chain uses TRBV15 and TRBJ2-7; TRBD1 agrees at 8 bases. CDR1 LNHNV and CDR2 YYDKDF come from the germline V gene (reference sequence). The CDR3 has 14 residues. Trimming cost V 5 bases and J 4 bases; bases outside gene matches: 7. The CDR3 DNA reads as TGTGCCACCAGCCTCAGGGGGCGCGGGTACGAGCAGTACTTC. Its translation is CATSLRGRGYEQYF.

This chain uses TRBV28 with TRBJ1-5; no definite D call. The germline V gene encodes CDR1 MDHEN and CDR2 SYDVKM. Trimming removed 6 bases at V and 2 bases at J, with 8 bases between. This CDR3 has 13 residues. The CDR3 here is CASSSGRNQPQHF. CDR3 in DNA: TGTGCCAGCAGCTCCGGGCGCAATCAGCCCCAGCATTTT.

This chain connects TRBV19 to TRBJ1-3; D unresolved. V was trimmed by 4 bases and J by 0 bases, leaving 10 bases between them. The CDR3 runs to 15 residues. CDR1 LNHDA and CDR2 SQIVND come from the germline V gene (reference sequence). The CDR3 spells CASSTARNSGNTIYF. The CDR3 DNA follows: TGTGCCAGTAGTACGGCGCGGAACTCTGGAAACACCATATATTTT.

This sequence joins TRBV6-5 and TRBJ2-1, with unresolved D. The germline CDR1 and CDR2 sequences are MNHEY and SVGAGI. CDR3 length: 13 residues. Trimming pared 6 bases from V and 4 bases from J, leaving 10 bases between. In DNA form, the CDR3 reads TGTGCCAGCAGCTCGGAGATGTACAATGAGCAGTTCTTC. Its translation: CASSSEMYNEQFF.

The chain joins TRBV5-1 to TRBJ2-3; TRBD2 is a possible D gene (6 bases). Germline CDR1 SGHRS, CDR2 YFSETQ. Trimming left V 0 bases short and J 4 bases short, with 15 bases between. The CDR3 contains 16 residues. The CDR3 bases are TGCGCCAGCAGCTTGGGGAGGGCGGGATCTGCAGATACGCAGTATTTT. It yields the protein CASSLGRAGSADTQYF.

This clone was counted only a few times. The chain carries TRBV28 and TRBJ1-1, with D possibly TRBD1 on 5 matching bases. Germline V lookup: CDR1 MDHEN, CDR2 SYDVKM. The V end was cut by 7 bases, the J end by 4 bases, with 13 bases between. The CDR3 has 13 amino acids. CDR3 in amino acids: CASTNPGGTEAFF. The CDR3, as DNA: TGTGCCAGCACCAACCCGGGGGGCACTGAAGCTTTCTTT.

The chain uses TRBV7-2 and TRBJ2-7, with 9 bases that match TRBD1. Germline V lookup: CDR1 SGHTA, CDR2 FQGNSA. The CDR3 consists of 17 residues. The junction had 14 bases not matched to a gene; V was cut back by 5 bases and J by 3 bases. The CDR3 loop reads CASSRTNAGTGIYEQYF. The CDR3 DNA follows: TGTGCCAGCAGCCGGACTAACGCCGGGACAGGGATCTACGAGCAGTACTTC.

V and J are TRBV24-1 and TRBJ2-2; 7 nucleotides agree with TRBD2. With V trimmed by 9 bases and J by 5 bases, 11 bases remained unmatched. CDR1 is KGHDR and CDR2 is SFDVKD in the germline V gene. CDR3 length equals 15 residues. CDR3 sequence reads: CATPSCLGLTGELFF. CDR3 in DNA: TGTGCCACCCCAAGTTGCCTGGGACTAACCGGGGAGCTGTTTTTT.

This chain links TRBV19 with TRBJ1-2; 9 bases are a match to TRBD1. V shed 4 bases and J 8 bases; nucleotides not matched to a gene: 8. The CDR3 covers 14 residues. CDR1 and CDR2 (germline): LNHDA, SQIVND (reference sequence). The CDR3 coding sequence is TGTGCCAGTAGTACCTGGACAGGGGACGGGGGCTACACCTTC. Translated: CASSTWTGDGGYTF.

The chain employs TRBV29-1 and TRBJ1-2, with 10 nucleotides matching TRBD1. With V trimmed by 3 bases and J by 2 bases, 6 bases remained unmatched. Germline V gene sequence: CDR1 SQVTM, CDR2 ANQGSEA. The CDR3 length is 15 residues. The CDR3 here is CSVETGGNWNYGYTF. The DNA of the CDR3 is TGCAGCGTTGAGACAGGGGGCAATTGGAACTATGGCTACACCTTC.

The chain combines TRBV6-5 with TRBJ2-1; TRBD1 aligns across 10 bases. The CDR3 length is 13 residues. With V trimmed by 6 bases and J by 9 bases, 5 bases remained unmatched. Germline assignment: CDR1 MNHEY and CDR2 SVGAGI. CDR3 loop: CASRPGTGVEQFF. The CDR3 DNA reads TGTGCCAGCAGGCCCGGGACAGGGGTTGAGCAGTTCTTC.

This chain uses TRBV7-2 with TRBJ1-2; 8 nucleotides align to TRBD1. From germline, CDR1 is SGHTA and CDR2 FQGNSA. The CDR3 runs 15 residues. V lost 5 bases and J lost 2; bases outside the gene matches: 7. The CDR3 sequence is CASSPGQGFNYGYTF. CDR3 bases: TGTGCCAGCAGCCCCGGACAGGGATTCAACTATGGCTACACCTTC.

The V and J genes are TRBV27 and TRBJ2-7; TRBD1 agrees at 11 bases. The CDR3 loop spans 14 amino acids. Trimming removed 4 bases from V and 6 bases from J; junction bases left unmatched: 5. CDR1 and CDR2 from the germline V gene are MNHEY and SMNVEV (reference sequence). The CDR3 nucleotides read TGTGCCAGCAGTTCGGGACAGGGGGGAGCCGAGCAGTACTTC. Translated, it gives CASSSGQGGAEQYF.

The chain uses TRBV7-2 and TRBJ2-3; TRBD2 aligns across 10 bases. The V gene's germline CDR1 is SGHTA and CDR2 FQGNSA. The CDR3 has 18 residues. Trimming cost V 4 bases and J 4 bases; bases outside gene matches: 14. Written as DNA, the CDR3 is TGTGCCAGCAGCTACCTATCTTTAGCGGGAGGAATGGCAGATACGCAGTATTTT. It translates to CASSYLSLAGGMADTQYF.

The chain has TRBV27 and TRBJ2-1; perhaps TRBD1 as D (6 bases). There are 13 residues in the CDR3. In germline, CDR1 is MNHEY, CDR2 SMNVEV (reference sequence). The germline V and J ends were trimmed by 5 bases and 3 bases, with 8 bases remaining between them. The CDR3 loop is CASSTDSYNEQFF. CDR3 sequence (DNA): TGTGCCAGCAGTACGGACAGCTACAATGAGCAGTTCTTC.

This chain links TRBV19 with TRBJ1-5, with 9 nucleotides matching TRBD1. The V gene end was trimmed by 3 bases and the J gene end by 4 bases; junction bases not matched to a gene: 4. The CDR3 spans 15 residues. Germline CDR1 is LNHDA and CDR2 is SQIVND (reference sequence). CDR3 nucleotide sequence: TGTGCCAGTAGTATCGCGACAGGGGGGAATCAGCCCCAGCATTTT. Protein sequence: CASSIATGGNQPQHF.